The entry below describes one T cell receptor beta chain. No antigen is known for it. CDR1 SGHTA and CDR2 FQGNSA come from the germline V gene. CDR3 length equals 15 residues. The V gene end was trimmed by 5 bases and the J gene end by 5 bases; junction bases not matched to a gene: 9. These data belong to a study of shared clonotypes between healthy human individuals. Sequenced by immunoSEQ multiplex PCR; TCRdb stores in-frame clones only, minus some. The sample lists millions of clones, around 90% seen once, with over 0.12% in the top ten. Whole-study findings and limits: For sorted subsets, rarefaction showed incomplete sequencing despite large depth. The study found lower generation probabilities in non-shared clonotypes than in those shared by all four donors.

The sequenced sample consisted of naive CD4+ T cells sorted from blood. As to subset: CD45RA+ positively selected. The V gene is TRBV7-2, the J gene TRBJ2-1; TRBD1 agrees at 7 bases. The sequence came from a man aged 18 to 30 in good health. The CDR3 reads CASSQTGIRDNEQFF. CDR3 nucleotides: TGTGCCAGCAGCCAGACAGGGATAAGGGACAATGAGCAGTTCTTC.